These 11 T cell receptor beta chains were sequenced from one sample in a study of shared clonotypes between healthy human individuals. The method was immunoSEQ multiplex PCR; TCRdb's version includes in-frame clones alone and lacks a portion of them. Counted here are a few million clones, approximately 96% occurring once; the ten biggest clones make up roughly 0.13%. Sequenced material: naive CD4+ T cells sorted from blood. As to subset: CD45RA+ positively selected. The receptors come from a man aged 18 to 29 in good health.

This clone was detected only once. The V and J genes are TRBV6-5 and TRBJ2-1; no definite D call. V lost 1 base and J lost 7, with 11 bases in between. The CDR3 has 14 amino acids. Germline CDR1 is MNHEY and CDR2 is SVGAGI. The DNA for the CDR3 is TGTGCCAGCAGTTACTTTATGGCGGAGAATGAGCAGTTCTTC. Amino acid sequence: CASSYFMAENEQFF.

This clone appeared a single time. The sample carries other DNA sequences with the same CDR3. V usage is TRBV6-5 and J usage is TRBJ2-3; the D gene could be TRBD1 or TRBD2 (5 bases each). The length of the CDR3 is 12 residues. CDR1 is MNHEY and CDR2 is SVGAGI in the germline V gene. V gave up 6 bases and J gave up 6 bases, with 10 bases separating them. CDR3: CASRSGTDTQYF. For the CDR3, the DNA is TGTGCCAGCAGATCAGGGACCGATACGCAGTATTTT.

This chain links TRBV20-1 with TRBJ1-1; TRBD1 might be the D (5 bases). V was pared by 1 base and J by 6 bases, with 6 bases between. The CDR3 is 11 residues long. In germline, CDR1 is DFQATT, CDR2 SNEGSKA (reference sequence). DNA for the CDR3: TGCAGTGCTAGAGTGGGGGCTGAAGCTTTCTTT. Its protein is CSARVGAEAFF.

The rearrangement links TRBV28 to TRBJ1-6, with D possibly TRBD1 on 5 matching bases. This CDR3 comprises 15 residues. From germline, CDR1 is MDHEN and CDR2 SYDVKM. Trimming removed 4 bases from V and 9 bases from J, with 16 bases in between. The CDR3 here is CASSSGRQGRSPLHF. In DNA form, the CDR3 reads TGTGCCAGCAGTTCGGGACGTCAAGGGCGTTCACCCCTCCACTTT.

For the CDR3, the DNA is TGTGCCAGCAGGTCGTCGGTAACAGGGGGGATTGAGCAGTTCTTC. It specifies CASRSSVTGGIEQFF. The chain links TRBV2 to TRBJ2-1, with 8 bases that match TRBD1. This CDR3 has 15 amino acids. The germline V gene has CDR1 SNHLY and CDR2 FYNNEI. V trimming: 6 bases; J trimming: 9 bases; junction bases outside the gene matches: 13.

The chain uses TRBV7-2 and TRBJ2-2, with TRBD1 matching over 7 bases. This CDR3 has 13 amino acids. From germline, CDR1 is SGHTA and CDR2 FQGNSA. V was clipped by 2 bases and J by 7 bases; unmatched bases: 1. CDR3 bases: TGTGCCAGCAGCTTAAACAGGGGCGGGGAGCTGTTTTTT. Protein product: CASSLNRGGELFF.

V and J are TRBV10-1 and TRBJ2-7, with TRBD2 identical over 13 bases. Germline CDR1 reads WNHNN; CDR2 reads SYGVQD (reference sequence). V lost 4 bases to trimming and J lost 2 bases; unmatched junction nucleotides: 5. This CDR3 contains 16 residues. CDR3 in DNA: TGCGCCAGCAGTGGGACTAGCGGGAGAGGAACCTACGAGCAGTACTTC. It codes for CASSGTSGRGTYEQYF.

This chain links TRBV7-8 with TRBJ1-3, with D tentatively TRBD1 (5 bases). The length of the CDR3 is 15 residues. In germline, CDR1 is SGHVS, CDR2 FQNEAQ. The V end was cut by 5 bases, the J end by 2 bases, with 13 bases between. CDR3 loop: CASSPSGATGNTIYF. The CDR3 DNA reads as TGTGCCAGCAGCCCTTCCGGGGCTACTGGAAACACCATATATTTT.

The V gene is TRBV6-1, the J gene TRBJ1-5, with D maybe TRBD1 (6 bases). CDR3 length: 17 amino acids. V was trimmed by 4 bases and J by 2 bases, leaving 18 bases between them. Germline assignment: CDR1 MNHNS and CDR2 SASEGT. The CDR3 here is CASSVDRSVGGNQPQHF. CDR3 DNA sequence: TGTGCCAGCAGTGTTGACAGGAGCGTTGGGGGCAATCAGCCCCAGCATTTT.

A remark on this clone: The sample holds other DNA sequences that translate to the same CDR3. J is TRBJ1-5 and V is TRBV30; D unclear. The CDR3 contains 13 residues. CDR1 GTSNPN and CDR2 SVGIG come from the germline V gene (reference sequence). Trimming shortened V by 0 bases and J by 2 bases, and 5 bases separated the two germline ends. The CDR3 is CAWSVSGNQPQHF. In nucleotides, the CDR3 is TGTGCCTGGAGTGTATCTGGCAATCAGCCCCAGCATTTT.

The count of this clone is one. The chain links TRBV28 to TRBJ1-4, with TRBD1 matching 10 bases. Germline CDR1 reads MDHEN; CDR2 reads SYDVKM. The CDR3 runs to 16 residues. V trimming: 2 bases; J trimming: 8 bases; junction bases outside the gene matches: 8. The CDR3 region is CASSLDPGQGNEKLFF. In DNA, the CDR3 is TGTGCCAGCAGTTTAGACCCGGGACAGGGGAACGAAAAACTGTTTTTT.